These T cell receptor beta chains were read from a single sample in a study of blood T cell repertoires in COVID-19. Data came from immunoSEQ multiplex PCR; TCRdb stores just in-frame clones and leaves some out. The table lists roughly 180,000 clones, around 82% of them singletons. The sequenced sample consisted of peripheral blood. These receptors were taken from a man older than 75 with COVID-19, enrolled during active disease. The CDR3 runs from the conserved cysteine through the conserved F or W. Fields, in order: D gene, V gene, J gene, CDR3 protein, CDR3 DNA. A D gene is named only where the DNA matches it firmly.

NA	TRBV2	TRBJ2-2	CASSERRQATGELFF	TGTGCCAGCAGTGAACGGAGGCAGGCCACCGGGGAGCTGTTTTTT
NA	TRBV21-1	TRBJ2-3	CASSKGTGVDTQYF	TGTGCCAGCAGCAAAGGTACAGGGGTAGATACGCAGTATTTT
NA	TRBV3-1/TRBV3-2	TRBJ2-5	CASSLKETQYF	TGTGCCAGCAGCCTAAAAGAGACCCAGTACTTC
NA	TRBV28	TRBJ1-4	CASGRTSSTNEKLFF	TGTGCCAGCGGGAGGACCTCCTCAACTAATGAAAAACTGTTTTTT
TRBD1	TRBV6-5	TRBJ1-2	CASRTGNYGYTF	TGTGCCAGCCGGACAGGGAACTATGGCTACACCTTC
NA	TRBV7-9	TRBJ1-6	CASSLGGNGSPLHF	TGTGCCAGCAGCTTAGGAGGTAACGGATCACCCCTCCACTTT
NA	TRBV5-4	TRBJ2-5	CASSLAGQQQETQYF	TGTGCCAGCAGCTTGGCCGGACAGCAACAGGAGACCCAGTACTTC
NA	TRBV19	TRBJ1-2	CASSNWPDLHYGYTF	TGTGCCAGTAGTAATTGGCCCGACTTACACTATGGCTACACCTTC
NA	TRBV7-9	TRBJ1-1	CASRREMNTEAFF	TGTGCCAGCAGGCGGGAGATGAACACTGAAGCTTTCTTT
NA	TRBV6-2/TRBV6-3	TRBJ1-1	CASSQQGTYTEAFF	TGTGCCAGCAGTCAACAGGGAACCTACACTGAAGCTTTCTTT